This record looks at one T cell receptor beta chain sequence and its context. The antigen this receptor binds is unknown. There are no base qualities to consult, and no much larger clone falls within one base. The record originates from a study of T cells in localized non-small cell lung cancer (dated by TCRdb to about 2020). Study-level background: The study analyzed T cell repertoires of hundreds of early-stage NSCLC patients, comparing tumors and uninvolved tumor-adjacent lungs. Of the NSCLC patients, approximately 130 were male and about a hundred were female, and the mean age was about 69 years. The cohort consisted of under 300 treatment-naive NSCLC patients whose localized lung tumors had been resected.

V is shortened by 7 bases, J by 7 bases, and the region joining them spans 22 bases. Sequences SGHVS (CDR1) and FQNEAQ (CDR2) are obtained from the germline V gene. Inclusive of the bounding cysteine and phenylalanine, the CDR3 is 16 residues long. This entry keeps only the CDR3 DNA: 48 bases, framed from base 1. Study-wide findings and limitations: Uninvolved tumor-adjacent lung showed the highest T cell clonality, higher than tumor, which suggests more focused antigenic responses in the uninvolved tumor-adjacent lung. Because multi-region sequencing of the tumors was not done, intratumor heterogeneity could not be ruled out. A median of roughly 60 of the top 100 tumor clones were detected in paired uninvolved adjacent lung, and 28 of these tumor clones were also found among the top 100 clones of the paired uninvolved adjacent lung. Because the study design was exploratory, TCR variables were selected using unadjusted p-values without false-discovery rate correction. Higher T cell density in blood was associated with longer overall survival, whereas higher clonality in adjacent lung was associated with shorter survival.

At diagnosis, tumor, uninvolved tumor-adjacent lung and peripheral blood were collected and then preserved as a mix of FFPE and fresh-frozen material. For TCR repertoire profiling, the blood samples were analyzed as peripheral blood mononuclear cells. TCR beta CDR3 regions were sequenced from DNA using the immunoSEQ Assay. Regarding the original processing steps: To compute T cell density, TCR beta template counts were normalized to usable DNA, which was estimated by amplifying housekeeping genes. The preseqR package was used to estimate richness by extrapolating to 400,000 templates for PBMC samples and to 120,000 templates for tissue samples. Clonality was taken to be one minus Pielou's evenness. To identify tissue-enriched TCRs, differential abundance testing was run on productive amino-acid clonotypes with a minimum total count of 5 and an alpha of 0.1. The Jaccard Index and the Morisita Overlap Index were used to measure repertoire overlap between compartments. GLIPH clustered TCR beta CDR3s with public tetramer-defined viral CDR3s; viral motifs required at least three viral sequences plus V-gene enrichment. TCRdb holds this immuneACCESS table with in-frame rearrangements only. Some clones are missing; in checked studies, unresolved V genes explain under half, and the rest has no known cause. The DNA gave D and trimming, while V, J and clone size come from that table. The sample yields tens of thousands of clones; around 73% were counted once. The biggest ten clones account for around a third of the sample.

The source was peripheral blood, collected before any cancer treatment. This receptor was obtained from a male donor older than 55 with stage II squamous cell lung carcinoma. In this chain, TRBV7-8 is recombined with TRBJ2-2, with the D gene not confidently named. The sequenced DNA: TGTGCCAGCAAAACCGGGCCCCTTACCACACGCGGGGAGCTGTTTTTT. This translates into CASKTGPLTTRGELFF.